Shown below are 32 T cell receptor beta chains from a single sample sequenced in a study of tumor-infiltrating lymphocytes in primary liver carcinoma. Both blood RNA, taken from unsorted whole blood, and germline DNA were extracted. A primer in the constant region served to generate TCR beta cDNA from approximately 450 ng of total RNA. Three-round nested multiplex PCR performed with slightly modified ARM-PCR produced the TCR beta libraries. For 10 cycles apiece, the opening two PCR rounds ran with TRBV1-TRBV30 forward primers and a C-beta reverse primer. TCRdb used MiXCR to reprocess the multiplex PCR reads, holding one entry per CDR3 protein. The sample holds 300,000 to 400,000 distinct CDR3 sequences, less than 75% seen once. Sequenced: peripheral blood. The receptors originated from a man aged 35 to 55 with primary liver carcinoma and hepatitis B virus infection.

This clonotype was counted many times. The J gene is TRBJ2-1, the V gene TRBV5-1; D perhaps matches TRBD2 (6 bases). V was cut by 4 bases and J by 12 bases, with 20 bases left in between. This CDR3 has 14 residues. Germline V gene data show CDR1 as SGHRS and CDR2 as YFSETQ. Here the CDR3 reads CASSPGLDMRGQFF. The CDR3 DNA follows: TGCGCCAGCAGCCCGGGACTCGATATGCGGGGGCAGTTCTTC. The full variable domain, its missing parts supplied by reference TRBV5-1 and TRBJ2-1, is KAGVTQTPRYLIKTRGQQVTLSCSPISGHRSVSWYQQTPGQGLQFLFEYFSETQRNKGNFPGRFSGRQFSNSRSEMNVSTLELGDSALYLCASSPGLDMRGQFFGPGTRLTVL.

Note on this clonotype: A much larger clone differs by one base, so this may be a read error. The rearrangement uses TRBV6-1 and TRBJ1-5; 7 bases fit TRBD2. Judging by the DNA end, TRBJ2-3 fits better; the J call may be wrong. Germline-derived CDR1 and CDR2 are MNHNS and SASEGT. The CDR3 length is 18 residues. The CDR3: CASSALVSRSLGGKPQYF. The CDR3 DNA sequence: TGTGCCAGCAGTGCCCTTGTATCGAGGAGCCTGGGGGGGAAGCCCCAGTATTTT.

The chain employs TRBV11-2 and TRBJ2-5; 7 bases match TRBD2. V shed 0 bases, J shed 3 bases, and the junction held 13 bases outside the gene matches. Germline-derived CDR1 and CDR2 are SGHAT and FQNNGV. The length of the CDR3 is 18 residues. CDR3 region: CASSLDPGGSELEETQYF. The CDR3 nucleotides are TGTGCCAGCAGCTTAGATCCCGGCGGGAGCGAATTGGAAGAGACCCAGTACTTC.

This chain connects TRBV4-1 to TRBJ2-5; 9 bases are shared with TRBD2. The germline CDR1 and CDR2 sequences are MGHRA and YSYEKL. CDR3 length: 15 amino acids. V lost 3 bases, J lost 1 base, and 3 bases stayed unmatched. The CDR3 bases are TGCGCCAGCAGCCAGAGCGGGAGGACCCAAGAGACCCAGTACTTC. Translation: CASSQSGRTQETQYF.

This chain joins TRBV6-1 and TRBJ1-1, with unresolved D. In germline, CDR1 is MNHNS, CDR2 SASEGT. CDR3 length: 14 amino acids. V lost 5 bases, J lost 6 bases, and 16 bases lay in between. In DNA, the CDR3 is TGTGCCAGCAGTATGTCCTGGCCTGGCTCTGAAGCTTTCTTT. Translating it yields CASSMSWPGSEAFF.

Concerning this clonotype itself: The junction departs from germline at one end; a sequencing error may be responsible. The chain links TRBV29-1 to TRBJ2-5; D possibly uses TRBD1 or TRBD2 (5 bases each). Looked up from germline, CDR1 is SQVTM and CDR2 is ANQGSEA. The CDR3 extends over 10 amino acids. CDR3 in amino acids: CSGGQEAQYF. For the CDR3, the DNA is TGCAGTGGGGGTCAAGAGGCCCAGTACTTC.

This clonotype was picked up many times. The chain has TRBV29-1 and TRBJ2-1, with D maybe TRBD1 (6 bases). Germline V gives CDR1 SQVTM, CDR2 ANQGSEA. The CDR3 runs 15 residues. V was cut by 8 bases and J by 0 bases, with 17 bases left in between. The CDR3 loop reads CSSTGTQGSYNEQFF. CDR3 nucleotides: TGCAGCTCCACTGGGACACAGGGCTCCTACAATGAGCAGTTCTTC.

In the case of this clonotype: One junction end disagrees with the germline gene, perhaps due to a read error. The chain joins TRBV29-1 to TRBJ2-1; no reliable D call. Germline assignment: CDR1 SQVTM and CDR2 ANQGSEA. This CDR3 is 13 amino acids long. The CDR3 region has the DNA TGCAGCGTTGGGTCCGGCTCCAACAATGAGCAGTTCTTC. Translated: CSVGSGSNNEQFF.

The chain recombines TRBV7-9 with TRBJ2-7; TRBD2 agrees at 8 bases. After removal of 6 bases from V and 4 bases from J, the junction contained 14 bases not matched to a gene. The CDR3 is 16 amino acids. Germline V gene lookup returns CDR1 SEHNR and CDR2 FQNEAQ (reference sequence). The DNA for the CDR3 is TGTGCCAGCAGGCCCAGGGGTACTAGCGGATTTTACGAGCAGTACTTC. It translates to CASRPRGTSGFYEQYF.

On this clonotype itself: A read error may explain this, as a much larger clone is one base away. The chain links TRBV4-2 to TRBJ1-6; TRBD1 matches 7 bases. J lost 5 bases, V lost 10 bases, and 17 bases had no gene match. This CDR3 region has 17 residues. Germline V gene sequence: CDR1 LGHNA, CDR2 YNFKEQ. This CDR3 reads CANRESTGRGDNSPLHF. The DNA for the CDR3 is TGTGCCAACAGGGAATCGACAGGGAGGGGGGATAATTCACCCCTCCACTTT.

The chain combines TRBV28 with TRBJ2-1; 11 nucleotides align to TRBD2. This CDR3 spans 14 amino acids. CDR1 is MDHEN, CDR2 SYDVKM, per germline. V shed 4 bases, J shed 10 bases, and the junction held 6 bases outside the gene matches. CDR3 in amino acids: CASSSTSGIREQFF. The CDR3 DNA reads as TGTGCCAGCAGTTCGACTAGCGGGATTAGGGAGCAGTTCTTC.

Notes on this clonotype: A read error may account for a junction end that differs from germline. V and J are TRBV29-1 and TRBJ2-2; 11 positions agree with TRBD2. The CDR3 covers 14 residues. Germline V CDR1 and CDR2: SQVTM, ANQGSEA. CDR3 sequence: CNVSGRARGGERFF. Here the CDR3 DNA reads TGCAACGTTAGCGGGAGGGCCCGGGGCGGGGAGCGGTTTTTT.

The genes are TRBV5-1 and TRBJ2-1; 11 bases map to TRBD2. Germline V gene lookup returns CDR1 SGHRS and CDR2 YFSETQ. J was trimmed by 7 bases and V by 4 bases; bases with no gene match: 10. The CDR3 has 16 amino acids. Here the CDR3 DNA reads TGCGCCAGCAGCCCTAATGTCCTAGCGGGAGGTAATGAGCAGTTCTTC. It encodes CASSPNVLAGGNEQFF.

With respect to this clonotype: At one end the junction does not follow the germline gene, possibly because of a read error. The V gene is TRBV28, the J gene TRBJ1-5; D not resolved. CDR1 MDHEN and CDR2 SYDVKM come from the germline V gene. CDR3 size: 15 residues. This CDR3 is CASSLRRTGNQPQRF. The DNA for the CDR3 is TGTGCCAGCAGTTTACGCAGGACGGGCAATCAGCCCCAGCGTTTT.

A word on this clonotype: The CDR3 does not end in the conserved phenylalanine or tryptophan, so this is likely a read error. The V call is TRBV11-3, the J call TRBJ2-3; a possible D gene is TRBD1 (6 bases). The CDR3 contains 13 residues. V was pared by 6 bases and J by 3 bases, with 10 bases between. Germline CDR1 SGHNT, CDR2 YENEEA. CDR3 residues: CASSGRGTDTQYL. CDR3 in DNA: TGTGCCAGCAGTGGAAGGGGGACAGATACGCAGTATTTA.

This clonotype was seen a single time. The rearrangement uses TRBV20-1 and TRBJ2-1; no definite D call. Germline values: CDR1 DFQATT, CDR2 SNEGSKA (reference sequence). V lost 0 bases and J 2 bases, leaving 14 bases between the germline ends. The CDR3 totals 16 residues. CDR3 DNA: TGCAGTGCTAGAGATGTCCTGGGCGGAGCCTACAATGAGCAGTTCTTC. Its protein product is CSARDVLGGAYNEQFF.

J is TRBJ2-5 and V is TRBV5-1, with D tentatively TRBD2 (6 bases). Trimming took off 2 bases at V and 3 bases at J, with 11 bases between the two ends. The CDR3 loop spans 14 amino acids. From germline, CDR1 is SGHRS and CDR2 YFSETQ. The CDR3, as DNA: TGCGCCAGCAGCTTTATGGGGGAGGAAGAGACCCAGTACTTC. Amino acid sequence: CASSFMGEEETQYF.

The rearrangement uses TRBV4-3 and TRBJ2-7; D ambiguous. V lost 10 bases, J lost 0 bases, and 16 bases lay in between. The CDR3 consists of 14 residues. In germline, CDR1 is LGHNA, CDR2 YSLEER. CDR3 DNA sequence: TGCGCCACCAGTCAATATGAGTTCTCCTACGAGCAGTACTTC. As protein: CATSQYEFSYEQYF.

This clonotype was detected only a few times. Likely a read error: the CDR3 ends without its conserved phenylalanine or tryptophan. The rearrangement joins TRBV11-2 to TRBJ2-1; TRBD2 matches at 8 bases. CDR3 length equals 17 residues. Germline CDR1 and CDR2: SGHAT and FQNNGV. Trimming removed 1 base from V and 0 bases from J; junction bases left unmatched: 5. DNA for the CDR3: TGTGCCAGCAGCTTAGCGGGGGGGTCGAGCTCCTACAATGAGCAGTTCCTC. It translates to CASSLAGGSSSYNEQFL.

This chain links TRBV2 with TRBJ1-1; D not resolved. V lost 6 bases and J lost 0, with 11 bases in between. Looked up from germline, CDR1 is SNHLY and CDR2 is FYNNEI. CDR3 size: 14 residues. The CDR3 region is CASSAKFMNTEAFF. The CDR3 nucleotides are TGTGCCAGCAGCGCGAAATTTATGAACACTGAAGCTTTCTTT.

This clonotype was recorded a few times. The rearrangement joins TRBV6-5 to TRBJ2-6, with D perhaps matching TRBD1 (5 bases). Germline V gene sequence: CDR1 MNHEY, CDR2 SVGAGI. There are 16 residues in the CDR3. V was pared by 0 bases and J by 2 bases, with 8 bases between. CDR3 loop: CASSYSAGTGANVLTF. The CDR3 DNA sequence: TGTGCCAGCAGTTACTCGGCAGGGACTGGGGCCAACGTCCTGACTTTC.

Worth noting for this clonotype: Since a much larger clone is just one base distant, this may be a read error. V and J are TRBV29-1 and TRBJ2-1; D unresolved. This CDR3 region has 14 residues. Germline V gene lookup returns CDR1 SQVTM and CDR2 ANQGSEA. The CDR3 sequence: CSVEDLRRNNERFF. CDR3 bases: TGCAGCGTTGAAGATCTGCGAAGGAACAATGAGCGGTTCTTC.

This clonotype turned up a few times. This rearrangement joins TRBV28 to TRBJ1-1, with TRBD1 as a possible D gene (5 bases). Trimming took off 4 bases at V and 0 bases at J, with 12 bases between the two ends. This CDR3 spans 15 amino acids. CDR1 is MDHEN and CDR2 is SYDVKM in the germline V gene. CDR3 nucleotide sequence: TGTGCCAGCAGTTCCGGACAAAAGGTGAACACTGAAGCTTTCTTT. It translates to CASSSGQKVNTEAFF.

At least ten counts were recorded for this clonotype. The CDR3 nucleotides read TGTGCCAGCAGTTACTCGAGACAGTCCCGCTTTGGCTACACCTTC. This gives the protein CASSYSRQSRFGYTF. The chain couples TRBV6-6 to TRBJ1-2; D possibly corresponds to TRBD1 (5 bases). The germline V gene encodes CDR1 MNHNY and CDR2 SVGAGI (reference sequence). The CDR3 length is 15 residues. V lost 0 bases and J lost 7, with 15 bases in between.

Remarks on this clonotype: Possible read error: a much larger clone is one base away. The chain uses TRBV5-1 and TRBJ2-7, with D perhaps matching TRBD2 (6 bases). The CDR3 spans 14 residues. Germline loops: CDR1 SGHRS, CDR2 YFSETQ. The CDR3 sequence: CASSLGRGLYVQYF. For the CDR3, the DNA is TGCGCCAGCAGTTTGGGACGGGGACTCTACGTGCAGTACTTC.

About this clonotype itself: A single base separates this from a much larger clone, so it may be a read error. The rearrangement joins TRBV12-3 or TRBV12-4 to TRBJ2-1; 8 nucleotides match TRBD2. This CDR3 spans 14 amino acids. V lost 6 bases to trimming and J lost 7 bases; unmatched junction nucleotides: 8. CDR3 amino acids: CASRGPAGVNEQFF. The CDR3 bases are TGTGCCAGCAGAGGACCAGCGGGAGTTAATGAGCAGTTCTTC.

This sequence joins TRBV5-8 and TRBJ2-4; 12 bases agree with TRBD1. J lost 5 bases, V lost 4 bases, and 7 bases had no gene match. Per germline, CDR1 SGHTS and CDR2 YDEGEE. There are 16 residues in the CDR3. The CDR3: CASSRGQGAGENIQYF. In nucleotides, the CDR3 is TGTGCCAGCAGCAGGGGACAGGGGGCTGGGGAAAACATTCAGTACTTC.

Only one count was recorded for this clonotype. Given a much more abundant clone one base away, this may be a read error. CDR3 coding DNA: TGTGCCAGCAGTCAAACAGTGCGGGCTGAAGCTTTCTTT. Its translation is CASSQTVRAEAFF. V is TRBV6-1 and J is TRBJ1-1; unclear D gene. The germline V and J ends were trimmed by 5 bases and 6 bases, with 13 bases remaining between them. The CDR3 totals 13 residues. CDR1 and CDR2 (germline): MNHNS, SASEGT.

This clonotype came up once. Possible read error: a much larger clone is one base away. V gene TRBV6-2 or TRBV6-3 combines with J gene TRBJ2-3, with D perhaps matching TRBD2 (7 bases). Germline CDR1 MNHEY, CDR2 SVGEGT. CDR3 length: 16 amino acids. V gave up 2 bases and J gave up 5 bases, with 17 bases separating them. CDR3 coding DNA: TGTGCCAGCAGTTACCTCGGGCTCGGGGGGCAAGATACGCAGTATTTT. Amino acid sequence: CASSYLGLGGQDTQYF.

In the case of this clonotype: This may be a read error: a much more frequent sequence differs by one nucleotide. V gene TRBV6-2 or TRBV6-3 combines with J gene TRBJ2-4; D tentatively reads TRBD1 or TRBD2 (6 bases each). Germline V CDR1 and CDR2: MNHEY, SVGEGT. This CDR3 is built from 14 residues. In nucleotides, the CDR3 is TGTGCCAGCGCCCGAGGGGGGATCGAAAACATTGAGTACTTC. Amino acids: CASARGGIENIEYF.

In regard to this clonotype: A much more abundant neighbour one base away suggests this may be a read error. The chain carries TRBV4-1 and TRBJ2-4, with 7 bases aligning to TRBD2. This CDR3 spans 16 amino acids. CDR1 MGHRA and CDR2 YSYEKL come from the germline V gene. After removal of 4 bases from V and 9 bases from J, the junction contained 15 bases not matched to a gene. CDR3 sequence (DNA): TGCGCCAGCAGCCCCCGGGACGCCGCGGGGGATAGCATTCAGTACTTC. This codes for CASSPRDAAGDSIQYF.

The table lists this clonotype with a count of one. The chain uses TRBV12-3 or TRBV12-4 and TRBJ2-7; D possibly corresponds to TRBD1 (6 bases). Trimming removed 6 bases at V and 4 bases at J, with 13 bases between. The CDR3 contains 13 residues. CDR3 DNA sequence: TGTGCCAGCAGGCCAGGGGATGCGTACGAGCAGTACTTC. Translated: CASRPGDAYEQYF.